Presented here are 3 T cell receptor beta chains from one specimen sequenced in a study of cytomegalovirus exposure and HLA in healthy donors. The PCR made use of 60 Vbeta and 13 Jbeta primers. The data were produced by immunoSEQ multiplex PCR, yet TCRdb's version contains in-frame clones alone and is incomplete. The table has more than 100,000 clones, around 80% seen once; the top ten hold more than 0.2%. Sequencing was carried out using PBMCs. All receptors come from a middle-aged man in good health and CMV-seronegative.

This chain connects TRBV7-8 to TRBJ2-4, with D possibly TRBD2 on 6 matching bases. The germline CDR1 and CDR2 sequences are SGHVS and FQNEAQ. This CDR3 is 18 amino acids long. V was shortened by 1 base and J by 0 bases, with 16 bases between the two germline ends. CDR3 coding DNA: TGTGCCAGCAGCTTAGTCCTAGCGCGAACACTAGCCAAAAACATTCAGTACTTC. Translation: CASSLVLARTLAKNIQYF.

The CDR3 coding sequence is TGTGCCAGCAGCCGGACAGGGGGCACTGAAGCTTTCTTT. Amino acids: CASSRTGGTEAFF. The V gene is TRBV7-9, the J gene TRBJ1-1; TRBD1 matches 10 bases. Germline trimming cut 5 bases from V and 4 bases from J; bases unmatched to any gene: 1. From germline, CDR1 is SEHNR and CDR2 FQNEAQ (reference sequence). The CDR3 sequence is 13 residues long.

This clone was picked up one time. V gene TRBV2 combines with J gene TRBJ1-5, with unresolved D. CDR3 length: 13 residues. With 2 bases removed from V and 3 bases from J, the gap between germline ends came to 5 bases. The V gene's germline CDR1 is SNHLY and CDR2 FYNNEI. CDR3 residues: CASSENINQPQHF. The CDR3 nucleotides are TGTGCCAGCAGTGAAAATATCAATCAGCCCCAGCATTTT.